This entry lists 12 T cell receptor beta chains sequenced from one sample in a study of breast tumors, draining lymph nodes, adjacent tissues. The lymph nodes were axillary draining lymph nodes from breast cancer patients. TCRdb fed the multiplex PCR reads into MiXCR, producing one record per CDR3 protein. Of some 140,000 distinct CDR3 sequences in the sample, about 20% are singletons; the top ten hold roughly 2.5%. Sequenced material: axillary lymph node tissue. These receptor sequences come from a female donor with breast cancer. Some clones in this sample may be carry-over from other donors' samples.

This clonotype turned up a few times. The chain has TRBV28 and TRBJ2-1, with D possibly matching TRBD1 (6 bases). Germline V gene lookup returns CDR1 MDHEN and CDR2 SYDVKM. CDR3 size: 13 residues. V lost 6 bases and J 7 bases, leaving 13 bases between the germline ends. The CDR3 sequence: CASRKQGRNEQFF. DNA of the CDR3: TGTGCCAGCAGAAAACAGGGTCGGAATGAGCAGTTCTTC. Based on the CDR3 plus reference TRBV28 and TRBJ2-1, the full variable domain is DVKVTQSSRYLVKRTGEKVFLECVQDMDHENMFWYRQDPGLGLRLIYFSYDVKMKEKGDIPEGYSVSREKKERFSLILESASTNQTSMYLCASRKQGRNEQFFGPGTRLTVL.

This clonotype was detected only once. A much larger clone sits a single nucleotide away, making a read error possible. The V call is TRBV29-1, the J call TRBJ2-3, with D possibly matching TRBD2 (7 bases). The CDR3 runs 14 residues. V lost 5 bases and J lost 4, with 16 bases in between. Germline-derived CDR1 and CDR2 are SQVTM and ANQGSEA. The DNA for the CDR3 is TGCAGCGTTAGCCCGGGGGGCCGACCAGATACGCAGTATTTT. Its translation is CSVSPGGRPDTQYF.

This clonotype was seen many times. This chain uses TRBV19 with TRBJ2-7; 8 bases map to TRBD1. The CDR3 runs 15 residues. V shed 4 bases, J shed 3 bases, and the junction held 8 bases outside the gene matches. Germline CDR1 reads LNHDA; CDR2 reads SQIVND (reference sequence). DNA of the CDR3: TGTGCCAGTAGTACTCCTTGGACAGGGTACTACGAGCAGTACTTC. Its protein product is CASSTPWTGYYEQYF. Drawing the rest from reference TRBV19 and TRBJ2-7, the complete variable domain is DGGITQSPKYLFRKEGQNVTLSCEQNLNHDAMYWYRQDPGQGLRLIYYSQIVNDFQKGDIAEGYSVSREKKESFPLTVTSAQKNPTAFYLCASSTPWTGYYEQYFGPGTRLTVT.

At least ten counts were recorded for this clonotype. This rearrangement joins TRBV11-3 to TRBJ1-2; possible D gene TRBD1, 5 bases. The CDR3 loop spans 12 amino acids. In germline, CDR1 is SGHNT, CDR2 YENEEA. V was shortened by 0 bases and J by 11 bases, with 10 bases between the two germline ends. In DNA, the CDR3 is TGTGCCAGCAGCTTAGACAGGGTCGGATACACCTTC. It yields the protein CASSLDRVGYTF.

The table lists this clonotype with many counts. The chain is built from TRBV15 and TRBJ1-6; the match to TRBD1 covers 7 bases. In germline, CDR1 is LNHNV, CDR2 YYDKDF (reference sequence). The CDR3 consists of 16 residues. Trimming removed 1 base from V and 5 bases from J; junction bases left unmatched: 5. CDR3: CATSRVTGRNNSPLHF. CDR3 bases: TGTGCCACCAGCAGAGTGACAGGGAGGAATAATTCACCCCTCCACTTT.

Many counts were recorded for this clonotype. The chain carries TRBV13 and TRBJ2-1; D unclear. The germline V gene encodes CDR1 PRHDT and CDR2 FYEKMQ (reference sequence). Trimming took 0 bases from V and 5 from J, leaving 14 bases between them. The CDR3 runs 16 residues. The CDR3 reads CASSLGRWITDNEQFF. The CDR3 bases are TGTGCCAGCAGCTTAGGCCGGTGGATTACAGACAATGAGCAGTTCTTC.

This clonotype appeared many times. The genes are TRBV2 and TRBJ1-3; the match to TRBD1 covers 7 bases. CDR3 size: 14 residues. CDR1 is SNHLY, CDR2 FYNNEI, per germline. Trimming cost V 6 bases and J 0 bases; bases outside gene matches: 2. The CDR3 here is CASSRDSSGNTIYF. CDR3 sequence (DNA): TGTGCCAGCAGCCGGGACAGCTCTGGAAACACCATATATTTT.

In the case of this clonotype: This may be a read error: a much more frequent sequence differs by one nucleotide. This CDR3 fails to terminate in the conserved phenylalanine or tryptophan, so it likely reflects a read error. V gene TRBV7-8 combines with J gene TRBJ2-5, with 8 bases fitting TRBD2. V dropped 1 base and J dropped 4; count of bases not matched to a gene: 2. The CDR3 has 14 amino acids. Germline CDR1 reads SGHVS; CDR2 reads FQNEAQ. CDR3 bases: TGTGCCAGCAGCTTAGGACTAGCGAGAGAGACCCAGTACCTC. It yields the protein CASSLGLARETQYL.

This clonotype was counted at least ten times. This chain joins TRBV5-1 and TRBJ2-2; D is uncertain. V gave up 2 bases and J gave up 1 base, with 6 bases separating them. Germline CDR1 and CDR2: SGHRS and YFSETQ. The CDR3 extends over 14 amino acids. DNA of the CDR3: TGCGCCAGCAGCTTCTACCAGAACACCGGGGAGCTGTTTTTT. Protein product: CASSFYQNTGELFF. Supplemented by reference TRBV5-1 and TRBJ2-2, the full variable domain reads KAGVTQTPRYLIKTRGQQVTLSCSPISGHRSVSWYQQTPGQGLQFLFEYFSETQRNKGNFPGRFSGRQFSNSRSEMNVSTLELGDSALYLCASSFYQNTGELFFGEGSRLTVL.

This clonotype was counted between two and nine times. V gene TRBV7-2 combines with J gene TRBJ2-4; D uncertain. Germline V gene sequence: CDR1 SGHTA, CDR2 FQGNSA. The CDR3 loop spans 13 amino acids. The V gene lost 0 bases and the J gene lost 5 bases, with 5 bases spanning the gap. This CDR3 reads CASSLAAENIQYF. As DNA, the CDR3 is TGTGCCAGCAGCTTAGCGGCAGAAAACATTCAGTACTTC.

This clonotype was recorded at least ten times. The J gene is TRBJ2-5, the V gene TRBV10-1; 7 bases map to TRBD2. The CDR3 has 13 residues. Looked up from germline, CDR1 is WNHNN and CDR2 is SYGVQD (reference sequence). J was trimmed by 7 bases and V by 5 bases; bases with no gene match: 7. The CDR3: CASSIGPSGTQYF. CDR3 nucleotides: TGCGCCAGCAGTATCGGACCTAGCGGGACCCAGTACTTC.

In the case of this clonotype: A read error is possible here, since a much larger clone lies one base away. The J gene is TRBJ2-1, the V gene TRBV9, with 8 positions matching TRBD2. Germline V gene data show CDR1 as SGDLS and CDR2 as YYNGEE. The CDR3 is 15 residues long. The CDR3 DNA reads as TGTGCCTGCAGCGTAGGAGCGGGAGCGTACAATGAGCAGTTCTTC. Its translation: CACSVGAGAYNEQFF.